A selection of T cell receptor beta chains follows, all from one sample in a study of shared clonotypes between healthy human individuals. Produced via immunoSEQ multiplex PCR; TCRdb's table is partial and in-frame only. The repertoire holds approximately 2,000,000 clones, with about 93% as singletons. Sequencing was done on a sample of naive CD8+ T cells from PBMCs. These receptors were taken from a man between 18 and 29 years old in good health. Some clones in this sample may be carry-over from other donors' samples. Each CDR3 is given with its conserved first and last residue. The D gene is left open where the match is weak. The listing skips clone size in some rows; elsewhere it reads once, few, many or a size class.

>TRBJ1-2|TRBV18|NA|NA
TGTGCCAGCTCACCATCCCCCCAGGGCCTTAGCTACACCTTC
CASSPSPQGLSYTF
>TRBJ2-1|TRBV15|NA|NA
TGTGCCACCAGCAGAGGGGGGCTAGCGGAGATCTACAATGAGCAGTTCTTC
CATSRGGLAEIYNEQFF
>TRBJ2-5|TRBV5-6|NA|TRBD1
TGTGCCAGCATACGACAGGGGGCTGTAGAGACCCAGTACTTC
CASIRQGAVETQYF
>TRBJ2-7|TRBV27|NA|NA
TGTGCCAGCAGTGATAGACAGGGAGGCGAGCAGTACTTC
CASSDRQGGEQYF
>TRBJ2-7|TRBV9|NA|TRBD2
TGTGCCAGCAGCGTAGGTTGGACTAGCGGCTACGAGCAGTACTTC
CASSVGWTSGYEQYF
>TRBJ2-1|TRBV27|NA|NA
TGTGCCAGCAGTTTAAGGGCCCCCCAAAATGAGCAGTTCTTC
CASSLRAPQNEQFF
>TRBJ2-2|TRBV6-5|NA|NA
TGTGCCAGCAGCGTCGCTGGGTGGTCCGGGGAGCTGTTTTTT
CASSVAGWSGELFF
>TRBJ2-7|TRBV10-2|once|TRBD2
TGCGCCAGCAGTGAGGCTAGCGGGTTTGGCTACGAGCAGTACTTC
CASSEASGFGYEQYF
>TRBJ2-7|TRBV27|NA|TRBD2
TGTGCCAGCAGTTTAGGGCCGGGACGGGGGGTCGACGAGCAGTACTTC
CASSLGPGRGVDEQYF
>TRBJ2-5|TRBV4-3|NA|TRBD1
TGCGCCAGCAGCCTTTTATGGGACAGGGCGGGAGAGACCCAGTACTTC
CASSLLWDRAGETQYF
>TRBJ2-7|TRBV2|once|NA
TGTGCCAGGGGGCGTTACGAGCAGTACTTC
CARGRYEQYF
>TRBJ2-3|TRBV27|NA|NA
TGTGCCAGCAGTTTCGTCCGGATAAGCACAGATACGCAGTATTTT
CASSFVRISTDTQYF
>TRBJ2-7|TRBV7-9|NA|TRBD1
TGTGCCAGCAGCTTAGAGGCGGGACAGGGGCGCTACGAGCAGTACTTC
CASSLEAGQGRYEQYF
>TRBJ1-2|TRBV25-1|once|NA
TGTGCCAGCAGGGGGGCGAGGGACGCCCAAGGGTATGGCTACACCTTC
CASRGARDAQGYGYTF
>TRBJ2-3|TRBV27|once|NA
TGTGCCAGCAGTTTATCCGACTCTCTGGGGGAGAGTACGCAGTATTTT
CASSLSDSLGESTQYF
>TRBJ1-1|TRBV27|NA|NA
TGTGCCAGCAGTCCCCGGGAGCCGAACACTGAAGCTTTCTTT
CASSPREPNTEAFF
>TRBJ2-7|TRBV7-2|once|TRBD2
TGTGCCAGCAGCCTACTAGCGGGAGTCGGGAACGAGCAGTACTTC
CASSLLAGVGNEQYF
>TRBJ1-1|TRBV2|once|TRBD1
TGTGCCAGCAGCGGAGACAGGGGGACCATGAACACTGAAGCTTTCTTT
CASSGDRGTMNTEAFF
>TRBJ2-4|TRBV5-1|NA|TRBD1
TGCGCCAGCAGCTTGGGACAGGGTTCCTCAGCCAAAAACATTCAGTACTTC
CASSLGQGSSAKNIQYF
>TRBJ1-1|TRBV7-9|few|NA
TGTGCCAGCAGCGGAGGCGTAGCTGAAGCTTTCTTT
CASSGGVAEAFF
>TRBJ2-1|TRBV5-1|NA|TRBD2
TGCGCCAGCGGACCCGTAGCGGGAGAGAACAATGAGCAGTTCTTC
CASGPVAGENNEQFF
>TRBJ2-3|TRBV7-9|NA|NA
TGTGCCAGCAGCGGTCGGACTATAAGCACAGATACGCAGTATTTT
CASSGRTISTDTQYF
>TRBJ2-5|TRBV11-2|NA|TRBD2
TGTGCCAGCAGCAAGACGGACCTAGCGGGAGGCGTTACAGAGACCCAGTACTTC
CASSKTDLAGGVTETQYF
>TRBJ1-4|TRBV7-2|NA|NA
TGTGCCAGCAGCTTAAGTCGGAGGCCCGAAAAACTGTTTTTT
CASSLSRRPEKLFF
>TRBJ2-2|TRBV7-8|NA|NA
TGTGCCAGCAGCTTAGCGCGGAGGCACGAGTTGGACACCGGGGAGCTGTTTTTT
CASSLARRHELDTGELFF
>TRBJ2-3|TRBV27|NA|TRBD2
TGTGCCAGCAGTCTGAGGACTAGTGGAGGCTCAGATACGCAGTATTTT
CASSLRTSGGSDTQYF
>TRBJ1-3|TRBV9|NA|NA
TGTGCCAGCAGCGTAGGAGTGGGAAACACCATATATTTT
CASSVGVGNTIYF
>TRBJ1-1|TRBV6-4|NA|NA
TGTGCCAGCAGCCCGACTTTGGACACTGAAGCTTTCTTT
CASSPTLDTEAFF
>TRBJ1-2|TRBV11-1|NA|NA
TGTGCCAGCAGCTTATTCGGCGGAAATGCTAACTATGGCTACACCTTC
CASSLFGGNANYGYTF
>TRBJ2-5|TRBV9|NA|NA
TGTGCCAGCAGCGCACGACAGGGAGGGGAGACCCAGTACTTC
CASSARQGGETQYF
>TRBJ2-3|TRBV28|NA|NA
TGTGCCACGATGGGTGGCGCGGATACGCAGTATTTT
CATMGGADTQYF
>TRBJ1-2|TRBV19|NA|NA
TGTGCCAGTAGTATTGCGGGTAACTATGGCTACACCTTC
CASSIAGNYGYTF
>TRBJ2-7|TRBV6-5|NA|NA
TGTGCCAGCAGTTACAGCCGAGGAATTTCCTACGAGCAGTACTTC
CASSYSRGISYEQYF
>TRBJ2-7|TRBV27|NA|NA
TGTGCCAGCAGTTTTTTGCCACGGTCAGGGCCTCGACACGAGCAGTACTTC
CASSFLPRSGPRHEQYF
>TRBJ2-1|TRBV19|NA|TRBD2
TGTGCCAGTATCCCAGGACTAGGCCCCTACAATGAGCAGTTCTTC
CASIPGLGPYNEQFF
>TRBJ1-4|TRBV19|NA|NA
TGTGCCAGTAGTGCCCGTACAGGCTCTCGTAATGAAAAACTGTTTTTT
CASSARTGSRNEKLFF
>TRBJ2-1|TRBV29-1|NA|NA
TGCAGCGTTGAGGGCAGGGGCAGCTCCTACAATGAGCAGTTCTTC
CSVEGRGSSYNEQFF
>TRBJ2-3|TRBV7-2|once|TRBD2
TGTGCCAGCAGCCGCCGACTAGCGGGAGTGTCGGCAGATACGCAGTATTTT
CASSRRLAGVSADTQYF
>TRBJ1-2|TRBV15|once|NA
TGTGCCACCGCGATTGACACCCCACACTATGGCTACACCTTC
CATAIDTPHYGYTF
>TRBJ2-2|TRBV10-2|NA|TRBD1
TGCGCCTCCCAAGCGGGACAGGGCTACCCCGCGAACACCGGGGAGCTGTTTTTT
CASQAGQGYPANTGELFF
>TRBJ2-1|TRBV4-2|NA|TRBD2
TGTGCCAGCAGCCAAGACGGACTAGCGGGAGGACTTGAGCAGTTCTTC
CASSQDGLAGGLEQFF
>TRBJ2-1|TRBV29-1|NA|NA
TGCAGCGTTTTAAGCGGCGCCTACAATGAGCAGTTCTTC
CSVLSGAYNEQFF
>TRBJ1-5|TRBV2|NA|TRBD1
TGTGCCAGCAGGACCGGGACAGTTTCCAATCAGCCCCAGCATTTT
CASRTGTVSNQPQHF
>TRBJ2-1|TRBV27|NA|NA
TGTGCCAGCAGTCCGTTGGGGGCAATGGGGTACAATGAGCAGTTCTTC
CASSPLGAMGYNEQFF
>TRBJ1-5|TRBV2|NA|NA
TGTGCCAGCAGTGAGCGGGGGTACAGGAGTGATAGCAATCAGCCCCAGCATTTT
CASSERGYRSDSNQPQHF
>TRBJ2-7|TRBV7-8|once|TRBD1
TGTGCCAGTCAAGTCCGGGACAGGCCGTACGAGCAGTACTTC
CASQVRDRPYEQYF
>TRBJ1-1|TRBV7-9|once|NA
TGTGCCAGCAGCTTCTCTACAGGGTGGGGTAACACTGAAGCTTTCTTT
CASSFSTGWGNTEAFF
>TRBJ2-2|TRBV7-6|NA|TRBD2
TGTGCCAGCAGTCCTGGGACTAGCGGAGGCACCGGGGAGCTGTTTTTT
CASSPGTSGGTGELFF
>TRBJ2-7|TRBV27|NA|TRBD1
TGTGCCAGCAGTCTAACACGGGGACAGGGGGGCTCCTACGAGCAGTACTTC
CASSLTRGQGGSYEQYF
>TRBJ1-1|TRBV28|NA|NA
TGTGCCAGCAGTTCACGATCGTGTGCTGAAGCTTTCTTT
CASSSRSCAEAFF